The 28 T cell receptor beta chains reported below all come from one sample, sequenced in a study of shared clonotypes between healthy human individuals. Measured with immunoSEQ multiplex PCR; TCRdb has only the in-frame clones, and not every one. Here the sample spans hundreds of thousands of clones, 95% to 96% being singletons. CD45RO-negative CD8 cells positively selected for CCR7 made up the naive population, which excluded terminally differentiated effector memory CD45RA+ cells. Sequencing used naive CD8+ T cells sorted from blood. These receptors were obtained from a woman aged 30 to 39 in good health.

V is TRBV25-1 and J is TRBJ1-1; D gene ambiguous. V shed 4 bases and J shed 8 bases, with 11 bases lying between them. Looked up from germline, CDR1 is MGHDK and CDR2 is SYGVNS. The CDR3 length is 12 residues. The CDR3 here is CASSGSLGEAFF. In DNA, the CDR3 is TGTGCCAGCAGTGGCAGTTTGGGGGAAGCTTTCTTT. The full variable domain, in which reference TRBV25-1 and TRBJ1-1 provide the parts outside the CDR3, is EADIYQTPRYLVIGTGKKITLECSQTMGHDKMYWYQQDPGMELHLIHYSYGVNSTEKGDLSSESTVSRIRTEHFPLTLESARPSHTSQYLCASSGSLGEAFFGQGTRLTVV.

The chain combines TRBV7-9 with TRBJ2-1; 9 nucleotides match TRBD2. The CDR3 is 18 amino acids. V was clipped by 4 bases and J by 4 bases; unmatched bases: 14. CDR1 SEHNR and CDR2 FQNEAQ come from the germline V gene (reference sequence). The CDR3 DNA reads as TGTGCCAGCAGCTCGAAGTACCAACTAGCGGGCCAATACAATGAGCAGTTCTTC. Protein: CASSSKYQLAGQYNEQFF.

V and J are TRBV4-2 and TRBJ2-1, with no clear D. CDR3 length: 12 residues. CDR1 and CDR2 (germline): LGHNA, YNFKEQ. Trimming left V 0 bases short and J 5 bases short, with 2 bases between. The CDR3 DNA sequence: TGTGCCAGCAGCCAAGACGACAATGAGCAGTTCTTC. It specifies CASSQDDNEQFF.

The rearrangement joins TRBV5-4 to TRBJ1-1; the D gene is possibly TRBD1 (5 bases). The CDR3 runs to 14 residues. Germline CDR1 and CDR2: SGHNT and YYREEE (reference sequence). V was shortened by 1 base and J by 6 bases, with 13 bases between the two germline ends. The CDR3 sequence: CASSLHLGGPEAFF. CDR3 DNA: TGTGCCAGCAGCTTGCATCTGGGGGGTCCTGAAGCTTTCTTT. Looking up the rest from reference TRBV5-4 and TRBJ1-1 gives the full variable domain: ETGVTQSPTHLIKTRGQQVTLRCSSQSGHNTVSWYQQALGQGPQFIFQYYREEENGRGNFPPRFSGLQFPNYSSELNVNALELDDSALYLCASSLHLGGPEAFFGQGTRLTVV.

This chain uses TRBV7-9 with TRBJ2-1, with D tentatively TRBD2 (6 bases). From germline, CDR1 is SEHNR and CDR2 FQNEAQ (reference sequence). Trimming took 4 bases from V and 8 from J, leaving 9 bases between them. The CDR3 spans 12 residues. The CDR3 sequence: CASSSSVYEQFF. DNA of the CDR3: TGTGCCAGCAGCTCTAGCGTCTATGAGCAGTTCTTC.

The chain has TRBV30 and TRBJ2-1; no definite D call. Germline V gene lookup returns CDR1 GTSNPN and CDR2 SVGIG (reference sequence). Trimming removed 1 base from V and 6 bases from J, with 10 bases in between. CDR3 length: 13 amino acids. CDR3 in amino acids: CAWSGPIGNEQFF. In DNA, the CDR3 is TGTGCCTGGAGTGGGCCGATCGGCAATGAGCAGTTCTTC. Together with reference TRBV30 and TRBJ2-1, the CDR3 gives the full variable domain: SQTIHQWPATLVQPVGSPLSLECTVEGTSNPNLYWYRQAAGRGLQLLFYSVGIGQISSEVPQNLSASRPQDRQFILSSKKLLLSDSGFYLCAWSGPIGNEQFFGPGTRLTVL.

This clone was recorded once. The chain joins TRBV6-4 to TRBJ1-1; D unresolved. Germline loops: CDR1 MRHNA, CDR2 SNTAGT. Between the trimmed V and J ends, which lost 3 bases and 3 bases, there was a span of 8 bases. This CDR3 region has 13 residues. CDR3 amino acids: CASSDTGYTEAFF. In DNA, the CDR3 is TGTGCCAGCAGTGATACTGGGTACACTGAAGCTTTCTTT.

V usage is TRBV27 and J usage is TRBJ2-7; 12 bases line up with TRBD2. The V gene's germline CDR1 is MNHEY and CDR2 SMNVEV (reference sequence). V shed 6 bases, J shed 5 bases, and the junction held 5 bases outside the gene matches. This CDR3 is 14 amino acids long. CDR3 DNA sequence: TGTGCCAGCAGCCTAGCGGGAGGGCCCCACGAGCAGTACTTC. This translates into CASSLAGGPHEQYF.

The V gene is TRBV6-5, the J gene TRBJ2-1, with 8 bases fitting TRBD2. The J segment lost 9 bases and the V segment lost 0 bases, leaving 7 bases of the junction unmatched. Germline V gene data show CDR1 as MNHEY and CDR2 as SVGAGI. CDR3 length: 15 amino acids. In DNA form, the CDR3 reads TGTGCCAGCAGTTACTCTAGCGGGACGGCCGGTGAGCAGTTCTTC. Translating it yields CASSYSSGTAGEQFF.

J is TRBJ2-2 and V is TRBV7-8; D not resolved. Trimming cost V 1 base and J 5 bases, with 8 bases left between them. This CDR3 spans 14 amino acids. Per the germline V gene, CDR1 is SGHVS and CDR2 is FQNEAQ. CDR3 residues: CASSLGGLTGELFF. CDR3 nucleotides: TGTGCCAGCAGCTTAGGGGGATTGACCGGGGAGCTGTTTTTT.

The rearrangement links TRBV29-1 to TRBJ2-1, with a tentative D call TRBD1 (5 bases). CDR1 is SQVTM and CDR2 is ANQGSEA in the germline V gene. CDR3 length equals 13 residues. The V gene lost 3 bases and the J gene lost 6 bases, with 12 bases spanning the gap. The CDR3 DNA reads as TGCAGCGTTGAGAGGCAGGGAAGCAATGAGCAGTTCTTC. Its protein product is CSVERQGSNEQFF.

The chain recombines TRBV5-1 with TRBJ2-2; maybe TRBD1 (6 bases). The CDR3 sequence is 17 residues long. Trimming took off 5 bases at V and 7 bases at J, with 24 bases between the two ends. Looked up from germline, CDR1 is SGHRS and CDR2 is YFSETQ. The CDR3 DNA sequence: TGCGCCAGCAGTTTCCGAGGAACTCAGCAGGGGTTCGGGGAGCTGTTTTTT. Its translation: CASSFRGTQQGFGELFF.

With respect to this clone: Other DNA variants within this sample encode the same CDR3. This sequence joins TRBV27 and TRBJ2-1; possibly TRBD2 for D (5 bases). CDR3 length: 13 amino acids. Trimming shortened V by 6 bases and J by 3 bases, and 9 bases separated the two germline ends. Germline assignment: CDR1 MNHEY and CDR2 SMNVEV (reference sequence). CDR3 sequence: CASRLGSYNEQFF. The CDR3 DNA reads TGTGCCAGCAGACTGGGGAGCTACAATGAGCAGTTCTTC.

This clone has a single count. The chain links TRBV5-1 to TRBJ2-5; 7 bases line up with TRBD2. J gave up 5 bases and V 0 bases, and 7 bases lay outside the gene matches. The CDR3 spans 15 residues. Germline V CDR1 and CDR2: SGHRS, YFSETQ. The CDR3 sequence is CASSLGGGRGETQYF. In nucleotides, the CDR3 is TGCGCCAGCAGCTTGGGTGGCGGGAGAGGTGAGACCCAGTACTTC.

The V and J genes are TRBV6-1 and TRBJ2-5; D may match TRBD1 or TRBD2 (6 bases each). The DNA end is a closer match to TRBJ2-7, so the J assignment may be wrong. Germline V gives CDR1 MNHNS, CDR2 SASEGT. CDR3 size: 13 residues. DNA for the CDR3: TGTGCCACCCCGGGGGCGCTATGGGACGAGCAGTACTTC. Its protein is CATPGALWDEQYF.

This chain links TRBV11-2 with TRBJ2-1, with unresolved D. CDR3 length: 15 amino acids. Trimming cost V 4 bases and J 9 bases, with 19 bases left between them. Germline values: CDR1 SGHAT, CDR2 FQNNGV. The CDR3 reads CASSSTDLVGIEQFF. The CDR3, as DNA: TGTGCCAGCAGCTCGACCGACCTGGTGGGTATTGAGCAGTTCTTC. The variable domain in full, completed from reference TRBV11-2 and TRBJ2-1, reads EAGVAQSPRYKIIEKRQSVAFWCNPISGHATLYWYQQILGQGPKLLIQFQNNGVVDDSQLPKDRFSAERLKGVDSTLKIQPAKLEDSAVYLCASSSTDLVGIEQFFGPGTRLTVL.

V usage is TRBV4-2 and J usage is TRBJ2-7; D call uncertain. This CDR3 is built from 15 residues. V lost 0 bases to trimming and J lost 1 base, with 10 bases between them. CDR1 is LGHNA and CDR2 is YNFKEQ in the germline V gene. The DNA of the CDR3 is TGTGCCAGCAGCCAAGAACGCCAGGTTTCCTACGAGCAGTACTTC. It translates to CASSQERQVSYEQYF.

This chain connects TRBV28 to TRBJ2-7, with D perhaps being TRBD1 or TRBD2 (5 bases each). The CDR3 has 15 amino acids. The V gene's germline CDR1 is MDHEN and CDR2 SYDVKM. The V and J ends lost 7 bases and 1 base respectively, with 17 bases between them. The CDR3 coding sequence is TGTGCCAGCAATACCCCCGGGACGAGTTCCTACGAGCAGTACTTC. It codes for CASNTPGTSSYEQYF.

Of note for this clone: Within the sample, other DNA sequences also encode this same CDR3. V usage is TRBV29-1 and J usage is TRBJ2-7; 7 bases agree with TRBD2. Germline-derived CDR1 and CDR2 are SQVTM and ANQGSEA. The V and J ends lost 4 bases and 1 base, in that order; junction bases with no gene match: 4. The CDR3 extends over 13 amino acids. The CDR3 DNA follows: TGCAGCGTTGGACTAGCCGGATCCTACGAGCAGTACTTC. As protein: CSVGLAGSYEQYF.

V usage is TRBV28 and J usage is TRBJ2-7; D might be TRBD1 (6 bases). V was pared by 2 bases and J by 7 bases, with 18 bases between. Looked up from germline, CDR1 is MDHEN and CDR2 is SYDVKM. The CDR3 is 15 residues long. The CDR3 spells CASSLPGALWGEQYF. The CDR3 DNA reads TGTGCCAGCAGTTTACCAGGGGCCCTCTGGGGGGAGCAGTACTTC.

CDR3 sequence reads: CASSPWASGSHEQYF. The CDR3 DNA follows: TGTGCCAGCAGCCCTTGGGCTAGCGGGAGTCACGAGCAGTACTTC. The rearrangement links TRBV7-8 to TRBJ2-7; 10 bases map to TRBD2. The CDR3 has 15 amino acids. Looked up from germline, CDR1 is SGHVS and CDR2 is FQNEAQ. The junction had 9 bases not matched to a gene; V was cut back by 5 bases and J by 5 bases.

This chain links TRBV28 with TRBJ2-7; 7 positions match TRBD1. Germline CDR1 reads MDHEN; CDR2 reads SYDVKM. V lost 3 bases and J lost 2; bases outside the gene matches: 1. The CDR3 length is 13 residues. Written as DNA, the CDR3 is TGTGCCAGCAGTTTTCAGGGGGCCTACGAGCAGTACTTC. Translated: CASSFQGAYEQYF.

The chain is built from TRBV19 and TRBJ1-5; no clear D. V shed 6 bases and J shed 0 bases, with 15 bases lying between them. The CDR3 contains 16 residues. Germline V lookup: CDR1 LNHDA, CDR2 SQIVND (reference sequence). For the CDR3, the DNA is TGTGCCAGTAGGTTCACAGATAGCGATAGCAATCAGCCCCAGCATTTT. This codes for CASRFTDSDSNQPQHF.

The rearrangement joins TRBV2 to TRBJ2-7; 7 nucleotides line up with TRBD1. Looked up from germline, CDR1 is SNHLY and CDR2 is FYNNEI. The trim removed 7 bases at V and 3 bases at J, leaving 12 bases unmatched. The CDR3 sequence is 15 residues long. The CDR3 DNA is TGTGCCAGCATCCGTGACAGGGAACCGAACTACGAGCAGTACTTC. It is translated as CASIRDREPNYEQYF. The whole variable domain, filled in from reference TRBV2 and TRBJ2-7, reads EPEVTQTPSHQVTQMGQEVILRCVPISNHLYFYWYRQILGQKVEFLVSFYNNEISEKSEIFDDQFSVERPDGSNFTLKIRSTKLEDSAMYFCASIRDREPNYEQYFGPGTRLTVT.

The DNA of the CDR3 is TGTGCCTGGAGTGTAATGGTAGCGGGAATTGAGCAGTTCTTC. It encodes CAWSVMVAGIEQFF. V usage is TRBV30 and J usage is TRBJ2-1; 8 bases fit TRBD2. With 0 bases clipped from V and 9 bases from J, the junction kept 7 bases outside the gene matches. Per the germline V gene, CDR1 is GTSNPN and CDR2 is SVGIG (reference sequence). The CDR3 runs 14 residues.

The rearrangement links TRBV9 to TRBJ2-7; 9 nucleotides agree with TRBD2. Germline values: CDR1 SGDLS, CDR2 YYNGEE. The CDR3 extends over 15 amino acids. V lost 0 bases to trimming and J lost 2 bases; unmatched junction nucleotides: 3. CDR3 bases: TGTGCCAGCAGCGTAGCGACTAGCGGAGCCTACGAGCAGTACTTC. This gives the protein CASSVATSGAYEQYF.

Written as DNA, the CDR3 is TGTGTCAGCAGCAGCGGGGGATACAGCCACCAAGAGACCCAGTACTTC. Protein product: CVSSSGGYSHQETQYF. V usage is TRBV21-1 and J usage is TRBJ2-5; TRBD2 was called by the table and not checked on the DNA. TRBV21-1 is reported as a pseudogene. This CDR3 contains 16 residues.

The table lists this clone with a count of one. The chain recombines TRBV29-1 with TRBJ1-5; 8 bases agree with TRBD1. Germline CDR1 SQVTM, CDR2 ANQGSEA. Losses at the gene ends were 5 bases for V and 6 bases for J; bases not matched to a gene: 9. The CDR3 loop spans 14 amino acids. CDR3 bases: TGCAGCGTTCAAACAGGGGGGTTCGGTCAGCCCCAGCATTTT. Protein: CSVQTGGFGQPQHF.